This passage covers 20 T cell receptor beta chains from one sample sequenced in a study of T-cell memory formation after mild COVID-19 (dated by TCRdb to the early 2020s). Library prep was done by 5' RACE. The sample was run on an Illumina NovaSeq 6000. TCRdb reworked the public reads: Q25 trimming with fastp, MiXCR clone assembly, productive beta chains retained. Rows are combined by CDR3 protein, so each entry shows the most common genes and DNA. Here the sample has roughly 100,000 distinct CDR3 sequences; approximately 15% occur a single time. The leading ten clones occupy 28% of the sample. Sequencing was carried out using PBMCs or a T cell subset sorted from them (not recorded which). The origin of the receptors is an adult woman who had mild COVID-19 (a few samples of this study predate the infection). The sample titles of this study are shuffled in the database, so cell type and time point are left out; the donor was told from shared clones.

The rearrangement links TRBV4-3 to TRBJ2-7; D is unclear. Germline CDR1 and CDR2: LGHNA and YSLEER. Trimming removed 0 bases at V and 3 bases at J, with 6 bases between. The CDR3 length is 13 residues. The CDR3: CASSQETDYEQYF. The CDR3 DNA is TGCGCCAGCAGCCAAGAAACAGACTACGAGCAGTACTTC.

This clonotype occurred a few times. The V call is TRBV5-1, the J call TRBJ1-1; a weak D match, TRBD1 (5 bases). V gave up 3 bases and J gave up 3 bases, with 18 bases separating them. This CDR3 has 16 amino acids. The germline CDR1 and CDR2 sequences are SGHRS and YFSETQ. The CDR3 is CASSSFREGLDTEAFF. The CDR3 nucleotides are TGCGCCAGCAGCTCCTTCAGGGAAGGTCTCGACACTGAAGCTTTCTTT.

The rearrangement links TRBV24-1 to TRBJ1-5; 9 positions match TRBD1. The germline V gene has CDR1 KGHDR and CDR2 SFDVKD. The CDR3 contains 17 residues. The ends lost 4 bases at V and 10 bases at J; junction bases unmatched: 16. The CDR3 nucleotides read TGTGCCACCAGTGACTCTCCAACCGGGACAGGGTACCAACCCCAGCATTTT. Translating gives CATSDSPTGTGYQPQHF.

CDR3 loop: CASSLGWGSSGNTIYF. The CDR3 region has the DNA TGTGCCAGCAGCTTGGGTTGGGGGAGCTCTGGAAACACCATATATTTT. This chain uses TRBV7-8 with TRBJ1-3; tentatively, D is TRBD1 (5 bases). The CDR3 runs 16 residues. Germline CDR1 reads SGHVS; CDR2 reads FQNEAQ. The V end lost 3 bases, the J end lost 0 bases, and 12 bases lay between the germline ends.

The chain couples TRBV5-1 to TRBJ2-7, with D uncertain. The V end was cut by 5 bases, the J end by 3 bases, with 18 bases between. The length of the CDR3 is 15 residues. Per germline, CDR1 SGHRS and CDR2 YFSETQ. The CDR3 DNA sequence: TGCGCCAGCAGTTTTCGGCCCCAACAAGGCTACGAGCAGTACTTC. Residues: CASSFRPQQGYEQYF.

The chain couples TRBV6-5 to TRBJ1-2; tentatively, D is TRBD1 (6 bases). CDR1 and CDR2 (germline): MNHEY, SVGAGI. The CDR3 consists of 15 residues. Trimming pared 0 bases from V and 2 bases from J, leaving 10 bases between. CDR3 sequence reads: CASSYSMQGNYGYTF. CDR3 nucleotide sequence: TGTGCCAGCAGTTACTCGATGCAGGGGAACTATGGCTACACCTTC.

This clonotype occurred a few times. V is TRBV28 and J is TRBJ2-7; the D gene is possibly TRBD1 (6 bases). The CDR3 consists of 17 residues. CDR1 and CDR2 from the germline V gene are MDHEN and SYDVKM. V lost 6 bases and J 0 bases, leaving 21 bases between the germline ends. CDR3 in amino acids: CASRPPGWQGPSYEQYF. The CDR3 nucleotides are TGTGCCAGCAGACCCCCCGGGTGGCAGGGGCCCTCCTACGAGCAGTACTTC. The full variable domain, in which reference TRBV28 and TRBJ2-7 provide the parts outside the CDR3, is DVKVTQSSRYLVKRTGEKVFLECVQDMDHENMFWYRQDPGLGLRLIYFSYDVKMKEKGDIPEGYSVSREKKERFSLILESASTNQTSMYLCASRPPGWQGPSYEQYFGPGTRLTVT.

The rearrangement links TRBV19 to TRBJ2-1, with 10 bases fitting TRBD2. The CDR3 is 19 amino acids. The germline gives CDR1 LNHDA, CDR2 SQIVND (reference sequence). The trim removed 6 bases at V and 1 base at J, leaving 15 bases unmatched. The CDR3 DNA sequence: TGTGCCAGTAGGAACCCGGTTCTAGCGGGGGCTCCGTCCTACAATGAGCAGTTCTTC. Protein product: CASRNPVLAGAPSYNEQFF.

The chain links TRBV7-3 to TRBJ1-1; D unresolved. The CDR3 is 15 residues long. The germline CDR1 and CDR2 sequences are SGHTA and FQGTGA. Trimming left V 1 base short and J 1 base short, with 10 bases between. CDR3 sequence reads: CASSLMGGENTEAFF. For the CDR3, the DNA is TGTGCCAGCAGCTTAATGGGTGGCGAGAACACTGAAGCTTTCTTT.

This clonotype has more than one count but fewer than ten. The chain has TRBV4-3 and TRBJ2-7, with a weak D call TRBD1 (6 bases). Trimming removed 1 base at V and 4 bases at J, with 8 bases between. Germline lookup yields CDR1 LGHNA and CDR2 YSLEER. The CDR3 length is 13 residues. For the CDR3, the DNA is TGCGCCAGCAGCCAAGCAGGGGAGTACGAGCAGTACTTC. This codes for CASSQAGEYEQYF.

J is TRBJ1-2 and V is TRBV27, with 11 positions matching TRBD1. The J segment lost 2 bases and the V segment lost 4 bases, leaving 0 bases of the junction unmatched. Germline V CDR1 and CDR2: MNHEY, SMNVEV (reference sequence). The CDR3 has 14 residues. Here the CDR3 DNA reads TGTGCCAGCAGTTGGACAGGGGGCAACTATGGCTACACCTTC. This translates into CASSWTGGNYGYTF.

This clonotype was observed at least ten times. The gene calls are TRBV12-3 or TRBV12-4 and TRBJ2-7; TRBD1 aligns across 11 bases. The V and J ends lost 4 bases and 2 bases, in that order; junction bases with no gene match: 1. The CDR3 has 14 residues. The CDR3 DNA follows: TGTGCCAGCAGTTCGGGACAGGGGGCCTACGAGCAGTACTTC. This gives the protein CASSSGQGAYEQYF.

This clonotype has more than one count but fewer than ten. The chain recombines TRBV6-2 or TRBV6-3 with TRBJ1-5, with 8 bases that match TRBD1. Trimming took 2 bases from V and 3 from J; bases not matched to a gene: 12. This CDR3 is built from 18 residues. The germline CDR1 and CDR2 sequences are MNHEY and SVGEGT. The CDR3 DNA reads TGTGCCAGCAGTTACCTAGACAGGGGCGAAGGATCCAATCAGCCCCAGCATTTT. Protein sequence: CASSYLDRGEGSNQPQHF.

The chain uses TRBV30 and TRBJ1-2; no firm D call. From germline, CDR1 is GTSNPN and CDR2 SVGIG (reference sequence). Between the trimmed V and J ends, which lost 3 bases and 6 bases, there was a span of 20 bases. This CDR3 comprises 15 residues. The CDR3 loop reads CAWSTDWSGVHGYTF. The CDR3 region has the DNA TGTGCCTGGAGCACGGACTGGAGCGGGGTTCATGGCTACACCTTC. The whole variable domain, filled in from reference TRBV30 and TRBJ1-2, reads SQTIHQWPATLVQPVGSPLSLECTVEGTSNPNLYWYRQAAGRGLQLLFYSVGIGQISSEVPQNLSASRPQDRQFILSSKKLLLSDSGFYLCAWSTDWSGVHGYTFGSGTRLTVV.

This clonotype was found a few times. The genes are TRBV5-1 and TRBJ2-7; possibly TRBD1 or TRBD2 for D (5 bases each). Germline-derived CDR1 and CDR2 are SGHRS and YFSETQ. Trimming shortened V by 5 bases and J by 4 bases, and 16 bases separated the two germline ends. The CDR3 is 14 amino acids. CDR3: CASRGLLDLYEQYF. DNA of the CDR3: TGCGCCAGCAGGGGGCTTCTGGACTTATACGAGCAGTACTTC.

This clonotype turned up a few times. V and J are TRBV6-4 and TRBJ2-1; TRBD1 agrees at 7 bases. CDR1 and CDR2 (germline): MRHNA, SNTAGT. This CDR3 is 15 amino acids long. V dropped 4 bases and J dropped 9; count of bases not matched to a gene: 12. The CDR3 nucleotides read TGTGCCAGCAGTGTACCACAGGGGTCTATGGGTGAGCAGTTCTTC. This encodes CASSVPQGSMGEQFF.

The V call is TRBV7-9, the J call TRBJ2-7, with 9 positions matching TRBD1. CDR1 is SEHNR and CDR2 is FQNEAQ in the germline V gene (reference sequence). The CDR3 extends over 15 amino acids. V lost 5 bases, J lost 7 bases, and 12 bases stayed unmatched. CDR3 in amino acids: CASSPGQGRMYEQYF. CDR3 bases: TGTGCCAGCAGCCCAGGACAGGGGCGAATGTATGAGCAGTACTTC.

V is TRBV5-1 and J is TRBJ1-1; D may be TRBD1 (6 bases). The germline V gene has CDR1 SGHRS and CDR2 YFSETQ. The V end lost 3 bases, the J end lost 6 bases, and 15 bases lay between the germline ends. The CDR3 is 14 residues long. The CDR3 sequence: CASSSGRGNPEAFF. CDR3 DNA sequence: TGCGCCAGCAGCTCGGGGAGGGGGAATCCTGAAGCTTTCTTT.

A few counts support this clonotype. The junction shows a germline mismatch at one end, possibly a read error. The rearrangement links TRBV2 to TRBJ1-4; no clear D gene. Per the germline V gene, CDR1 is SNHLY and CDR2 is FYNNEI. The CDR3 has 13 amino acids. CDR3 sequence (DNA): TGTGCCAGCAGTGAAAGGTTCATGGAGATTTCGATTTTT. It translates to CASSERFMEISIF.

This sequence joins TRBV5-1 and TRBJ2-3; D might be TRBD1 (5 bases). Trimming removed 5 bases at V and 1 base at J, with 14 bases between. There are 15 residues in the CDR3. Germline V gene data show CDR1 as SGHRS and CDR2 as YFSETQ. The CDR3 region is CASRSETVRTDTQYF. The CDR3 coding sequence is TGCGCCAGCAGGAGTGAGACAGTCCGCACAGATACGCAGTATTTT.